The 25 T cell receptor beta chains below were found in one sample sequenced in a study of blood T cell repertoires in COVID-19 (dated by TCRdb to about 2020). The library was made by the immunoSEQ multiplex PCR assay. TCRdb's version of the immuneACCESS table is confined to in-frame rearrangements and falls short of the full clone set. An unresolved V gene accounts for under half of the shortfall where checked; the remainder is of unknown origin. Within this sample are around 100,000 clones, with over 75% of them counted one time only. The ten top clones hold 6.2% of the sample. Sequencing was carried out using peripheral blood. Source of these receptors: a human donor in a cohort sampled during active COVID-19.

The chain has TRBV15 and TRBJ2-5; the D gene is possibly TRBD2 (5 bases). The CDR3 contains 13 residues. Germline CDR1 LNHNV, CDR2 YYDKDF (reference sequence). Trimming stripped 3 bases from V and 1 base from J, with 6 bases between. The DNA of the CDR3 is TGTGCCACCAGCAGGGACTTCCAAGAGACCCAGTACTTC. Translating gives CATSRDFQETQYF.

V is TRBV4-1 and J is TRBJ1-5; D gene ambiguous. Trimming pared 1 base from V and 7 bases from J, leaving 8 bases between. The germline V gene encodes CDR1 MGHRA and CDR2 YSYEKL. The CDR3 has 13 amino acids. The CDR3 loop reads CASSQAERQPQHF. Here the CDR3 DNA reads TGCGCCAGCAGCCAAGCGGAGCGGCAGCCCCAGCATTTT.

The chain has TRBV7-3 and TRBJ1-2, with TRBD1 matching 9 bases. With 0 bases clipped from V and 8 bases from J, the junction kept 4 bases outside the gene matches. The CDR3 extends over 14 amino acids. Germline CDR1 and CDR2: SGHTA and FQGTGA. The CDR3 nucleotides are TGTGCCAGCAGCTTAACTGGGACAGGGCGAGGCTACACCTTC. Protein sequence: CASSLTGTGRGYTF.

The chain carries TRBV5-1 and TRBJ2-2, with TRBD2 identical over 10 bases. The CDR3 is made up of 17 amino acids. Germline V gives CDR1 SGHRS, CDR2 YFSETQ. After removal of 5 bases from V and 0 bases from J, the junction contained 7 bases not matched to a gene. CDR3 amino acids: CASRSPSGGTNTGELFF. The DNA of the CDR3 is TGCGCCAGCAGGTCCCCTAGCGGGGGAACGAACACCGGGGAGCTGTTTTTT.

This CDR3 is CASTGQSGSGYGYTF. The CDR3 coding sequence is TGTGCCAGTACCGGGCAGTCTGGCTCAGGGTATGGCTACACCTTC. This chain connects TRBV19 to TRBJ1-2, with D tentatively TRBD1 (5 bases). V was cut by 7 bases and J by 5 bases, with 20 bases left in between. Germline assignment: CDR1 LNHDA and CDR2 SQIVND (reference sequence). CDR3 length: 15 residues.

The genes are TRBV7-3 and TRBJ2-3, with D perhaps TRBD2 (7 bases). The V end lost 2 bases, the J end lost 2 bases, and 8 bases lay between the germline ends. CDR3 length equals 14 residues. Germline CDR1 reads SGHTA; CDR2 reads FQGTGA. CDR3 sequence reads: CASSLAGATDTQYF. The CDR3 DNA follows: TGTGCCAGCAGCTTAGCGGGGGCCACAGATACGCAGTATTTT.

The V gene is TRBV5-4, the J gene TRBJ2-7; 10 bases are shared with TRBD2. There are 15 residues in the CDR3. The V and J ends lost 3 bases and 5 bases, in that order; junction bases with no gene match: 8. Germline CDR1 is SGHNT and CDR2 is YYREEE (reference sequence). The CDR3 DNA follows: TGTGCCAGCAGCTCGGCTAGCGGGAGTACAAACGAGCAGTACTTC. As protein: CASSSASGSTNEQYF.

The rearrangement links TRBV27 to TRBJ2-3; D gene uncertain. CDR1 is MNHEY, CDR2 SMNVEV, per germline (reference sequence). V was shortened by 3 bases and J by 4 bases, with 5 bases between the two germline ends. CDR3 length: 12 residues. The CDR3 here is CASSFASDTQYF. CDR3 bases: TGTGCCAGCAGTTTTGCGTCAGATACGCAGTATTTT.

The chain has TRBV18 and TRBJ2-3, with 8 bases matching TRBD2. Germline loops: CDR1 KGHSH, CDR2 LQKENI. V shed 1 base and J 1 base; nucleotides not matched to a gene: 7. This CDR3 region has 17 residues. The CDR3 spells CASSPLAGTRGTDTQYF. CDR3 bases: TGTGCCAGCTCACCACTGGCCGGGACTAGGGGCACAGATACGCAGTATTTT.

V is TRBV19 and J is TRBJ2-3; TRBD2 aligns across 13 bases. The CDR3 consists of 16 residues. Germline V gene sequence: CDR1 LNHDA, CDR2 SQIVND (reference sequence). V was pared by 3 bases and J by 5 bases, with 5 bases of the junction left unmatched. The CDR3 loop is CASSIRLAGGIDTQYF. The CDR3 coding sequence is TGTGCCAGTAGTATTAGACTAGCGGGAGGCATAGATACGCAGTATTTT.

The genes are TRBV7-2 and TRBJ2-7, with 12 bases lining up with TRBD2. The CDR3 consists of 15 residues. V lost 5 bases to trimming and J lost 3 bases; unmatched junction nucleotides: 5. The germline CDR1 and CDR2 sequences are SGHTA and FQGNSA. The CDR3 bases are TGTGCCAGCAGCGTGACTAGCGGGGGTTTCTACGAGCAGTACTTC. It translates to CASSVTSGGFYEQYF.

The CDR3 here is CASTRSGSGNTIYF. DNA of the CDR3: TGTGCCAGCACACGTTCAGGGTCAGGAAACACCATATATTTT. This chain links TRBV25-1 with TRBJ1-3; D perhaps matches TRBD1 (5 bases). CDR1 and CDR2 (germline): MGHDK, SYGVNS. The length of the CDR3 is 14 residues. With 7 bases removed from V and 4 bases from J, the gap between germline ends came to 14 bases.

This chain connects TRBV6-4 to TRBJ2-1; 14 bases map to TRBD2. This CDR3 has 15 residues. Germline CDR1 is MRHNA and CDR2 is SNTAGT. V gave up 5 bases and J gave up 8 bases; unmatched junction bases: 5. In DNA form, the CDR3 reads TGTGCCAGCAGTACGACTAGCGGGGGGGCCGATGAGCAGTTCTTC. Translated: CASSTTSGGADEQFF.

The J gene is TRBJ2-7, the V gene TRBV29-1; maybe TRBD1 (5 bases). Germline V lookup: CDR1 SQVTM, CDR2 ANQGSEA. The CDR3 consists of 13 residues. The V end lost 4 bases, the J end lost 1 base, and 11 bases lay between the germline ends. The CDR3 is CSVAQGGSYEQYF. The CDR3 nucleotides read TGCAGCGTTGCTCAGGGTGGGTCCTACGAGCAGTACTTC.

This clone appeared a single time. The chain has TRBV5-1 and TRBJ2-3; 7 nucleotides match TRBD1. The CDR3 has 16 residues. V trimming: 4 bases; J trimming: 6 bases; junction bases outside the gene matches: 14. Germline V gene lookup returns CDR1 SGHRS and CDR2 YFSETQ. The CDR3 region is CASSEGYRGHRDTQYF. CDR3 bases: TGCGCCAGCAGCGAAGGTTACAGGGGCCATAGGGATACGCAGTATTTT.

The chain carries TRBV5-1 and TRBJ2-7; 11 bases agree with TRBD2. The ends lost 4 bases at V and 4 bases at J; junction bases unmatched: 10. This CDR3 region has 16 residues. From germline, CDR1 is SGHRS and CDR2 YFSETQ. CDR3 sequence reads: CASSPSSTSGTYEQYF. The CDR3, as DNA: TGCGCCAGCAGCCCATCCTCGACTAGCGGGACTTACGAGCAGTACTTC.

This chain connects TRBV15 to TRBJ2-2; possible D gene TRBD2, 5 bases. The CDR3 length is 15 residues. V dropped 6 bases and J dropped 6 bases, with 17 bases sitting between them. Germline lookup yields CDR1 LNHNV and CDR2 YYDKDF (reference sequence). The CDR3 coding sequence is TGTGCCACCAGACTAGGGCGGGTTTCTTCCGGGGAGCTGTTTTTT. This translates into CATRLGRVSSGELFF.

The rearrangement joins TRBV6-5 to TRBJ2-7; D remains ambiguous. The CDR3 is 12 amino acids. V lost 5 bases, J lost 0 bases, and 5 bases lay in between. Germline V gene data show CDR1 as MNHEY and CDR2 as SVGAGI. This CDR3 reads CASSTPSYEQYF. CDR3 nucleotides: TGTGCCAGCAGTACACCCTCCTACGAGCAGTACTTC.

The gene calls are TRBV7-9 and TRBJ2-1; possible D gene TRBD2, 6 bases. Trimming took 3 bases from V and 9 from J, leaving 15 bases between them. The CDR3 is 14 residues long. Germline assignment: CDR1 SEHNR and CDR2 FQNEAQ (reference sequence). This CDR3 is CASSFSGTLPEQFF. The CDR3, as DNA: TGTGCCAGCAGCTTTTCCGGGACTCTGCCTGAGCAGTTCTTC.

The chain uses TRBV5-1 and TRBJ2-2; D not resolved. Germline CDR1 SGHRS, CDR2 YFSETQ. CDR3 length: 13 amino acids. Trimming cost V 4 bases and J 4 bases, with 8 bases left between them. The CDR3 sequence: CASSLVSTGELFF. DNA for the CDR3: TGCGCCAGCAGCCTAGTGAGCACCGGGGAGCTGTTTTTT.

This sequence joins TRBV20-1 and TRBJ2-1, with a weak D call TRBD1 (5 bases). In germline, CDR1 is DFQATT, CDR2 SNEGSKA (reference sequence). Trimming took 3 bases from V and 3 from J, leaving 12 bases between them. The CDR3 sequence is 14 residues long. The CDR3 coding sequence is TGCAGTGCTAGTATCGGACACCGCTACAATGAGCAGTTCTTC. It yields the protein CSASIGHRYNEQFF.

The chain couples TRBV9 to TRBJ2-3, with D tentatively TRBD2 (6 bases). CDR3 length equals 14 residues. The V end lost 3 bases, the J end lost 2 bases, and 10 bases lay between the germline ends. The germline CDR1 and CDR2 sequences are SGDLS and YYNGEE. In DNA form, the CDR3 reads TGTGCCAGCAGCGGGGGGGTCTACACAGATACGCAGTATTTT. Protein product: CASSGGVYTDTQYF.

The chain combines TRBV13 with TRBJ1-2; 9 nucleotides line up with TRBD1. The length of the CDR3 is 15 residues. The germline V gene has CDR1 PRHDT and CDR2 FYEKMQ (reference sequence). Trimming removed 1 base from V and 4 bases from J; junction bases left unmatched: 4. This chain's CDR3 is CASSLEGQGLYGYTF. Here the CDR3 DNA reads TGTGCCAGCAGCTTAGAGGGACAGGGCCTCTATGGCTACACCTTC.

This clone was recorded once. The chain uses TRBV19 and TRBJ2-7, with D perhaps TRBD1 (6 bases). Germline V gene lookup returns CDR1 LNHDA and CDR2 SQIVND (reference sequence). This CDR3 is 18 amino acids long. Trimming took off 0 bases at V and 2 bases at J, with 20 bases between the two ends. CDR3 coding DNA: TGTGCCAGTAGTATAGAAGGACAGATCAACAGTTTCCCCTACGAGCAGTACTTC. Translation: CASSIEGQINSFPYEQYF.

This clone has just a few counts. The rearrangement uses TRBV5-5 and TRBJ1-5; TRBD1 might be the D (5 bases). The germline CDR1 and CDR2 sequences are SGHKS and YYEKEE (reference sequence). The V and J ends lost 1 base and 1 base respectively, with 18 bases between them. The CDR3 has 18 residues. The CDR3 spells CASSLYPSQGTSNQPQHF. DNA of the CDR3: TGTGCCAGCAGCTTGTACCCCTCTCAGGGTACGAGCAATCAGCCCCAGCATTTT. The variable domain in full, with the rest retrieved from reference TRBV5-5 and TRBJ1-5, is DAGVTQSPTHLIKTRGQQVTLRCSPISGHKSVSWYQQVLGQGPQFIFQYYEKEERGRGNFPDRFSARQFPNYSSELNVNALLLGDSALYLCASSLYPSQGTSNQPQHFGDGTRLSIL.